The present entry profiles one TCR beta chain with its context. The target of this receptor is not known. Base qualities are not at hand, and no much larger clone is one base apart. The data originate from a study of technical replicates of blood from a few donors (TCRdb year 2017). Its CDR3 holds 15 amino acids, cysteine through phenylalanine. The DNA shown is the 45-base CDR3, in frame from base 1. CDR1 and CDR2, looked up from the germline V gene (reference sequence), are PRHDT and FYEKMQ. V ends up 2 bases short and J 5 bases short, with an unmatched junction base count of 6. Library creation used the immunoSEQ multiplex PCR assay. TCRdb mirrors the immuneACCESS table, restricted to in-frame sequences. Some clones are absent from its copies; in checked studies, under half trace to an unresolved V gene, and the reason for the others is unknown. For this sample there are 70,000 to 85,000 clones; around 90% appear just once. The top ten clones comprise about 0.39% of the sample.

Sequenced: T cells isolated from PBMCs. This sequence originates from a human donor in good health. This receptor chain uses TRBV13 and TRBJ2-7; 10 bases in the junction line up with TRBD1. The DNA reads TGTGCCAGCAGCTTACGGGGACAGGGGAGCCACGAGCAGTACTTC. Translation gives CASSLRGQGSHEQYF.